The 25 T cell receptor beta chains below all came from one sample that was sequenced in a study of CD8 T cells in Susac syndrome. Random hexamers primed reverse transcription of about 0.5 to 1 ug RNA. TCRdb passed the immunoSEQ multiplex PCR reads through MiXCR, listing each CDR3 protein once. The sample has about 100,000 distinct CDR3 sequences, 95% seen once. The sample was CD8+ T cells from PBMCs. These receptors all stem from a human donor with Susac syndrome.

The chain employs TRBV15 and TRBJ1-1; D ambiguous. The CDR3 contains 11 residues. The V and J ends lost 1 base and 6 bases respectively, with 3 bases between them. Germline lookup yields CDR1 LNHNV and CDR2 YYDKDF (reference sequence). CDR3: CATSRGAEAFF. The CDR3 DNA sequence: TGTGCCACCAGCAGAGGGGCTGAAGCTTTCTTT.

This clonotype was observed once. The rearrangement links TRBV20-1 to TRBJ2-7, with D perhaps TRBD1 (6 bases). This CDR3 spans 13 amino acids. The germline V gene encodes CDR1 DFQATT and CDR2 SNEGSKA (reference sequence). The V end lost 3 bases, the J end lost 5 bases, and 14 bases lay between the germline ends. CDR3 DNA: TGCAGTGCTAGGACGAACAGGGAACACGAGCAGTACTTC. Residues: CSARTNREHEQYF.

The J gene is TRBJ2-5, the V gene TRBV4-1; 7 bases line up with TRBD2. J was trimmed by 1 base and V by 5 bases; bases with no gene match: 7. CDR3 size: 15 residues. Germline CDR1 is MGHRA and CDR2 is YSYEKL. As DNA, the CDR3 is TGCGCCAGCAGCGGTCGGCGGGGGAGCCAAGAGACCCAGTACTTC. Amino acids: CASSGRRGSQETQYF.

This chain joins TRBV20-1 and TRBJ1-2, with TRBD1 as a possible D gene (6 bases). The germline CDR1 and CDR2 sequences are DFQATT and SNEGSKA (reference sequence). This CDR3 region has 12 residues. The V end lost 6 bases, the J end lost 4 bases, and 12 bases lay between the germline ends. The CDR3 is CSASNRAYGYTF. CDR3 in DNA: TGCAGTGCCTCCAACAGGGCCTATGGCTACACCTTC.

V gene TRBV7-9 combines with J gene TRBJ2-7; possibly TRBD1 for D (6 bases). CDR1 is SEHNR and CDR2 is FQNEAQ in the germline V gene (reference sequence). The germline V and J ends were trimmed by 6 bases and 1 base, with 16 bases remaining between them. The CDR3 contains 15 residues. CDR3 nucleotide sequence: TGTGCCAGCAGTCGCTTAGGAGACAGGTCCTACGAGCAGTACTTC. Protein: CASSRLGDRSYEQYF.

The chain couples TRBV4-1 to TRBJ2-1; no clear D. Germline values: CDR1 MGHRA, CDR2 YSYEKL. The CDR3 covers 15 residues. Trimming removed 1 base from V and 9 bases from J, with 16 bases in between. This CDR3 is CASSQVDPVGVEQFF. In DNA form, the CDR3 reads TGCGCCAGCAGCCAAGTAGACCCGGTTGGGGTTGAGCAGTTCTTC.

The V gene is TRBV19, the J gene TRBJ2-6, with D uncertain. The CDR3 runs 14 residues. Germline CDR1 and CDR2: LNHDA and SQIVND (reference sequence). Trimming cost V 7 bases and J 0 bases, with 7 bases left between them. CDR3 DNA: TGTGCCAGTAATGACGGCTCTGGGGCCAACGTCCTGACTTTC. This encodes CASNDGSGANVLTF. Looking up the rest from reference TRBV19 and TRBJ2-6 gives the full variable domain: DGGITQSPKYLFRKEGQNVTLSCEQNLNHDAMYWYRQDPGQGLRLIYYSQIVNDFQKGDIAEGYSVSREKKESFPLTVTSAQKNPTAFYLCASNDGSGANVLTFGAGSRLTVL.

V usage is TRBV15 and J usage is TRBJ1-1; D is unresolved. The CDR3 is 11 residues long. The V gene's germline CDR1 is LNHNV and CDR2 YYDKDF (reference sequence). The ends were cut back, 3 bases at V and 4 bases at J, with 3 bases in the middle. The CDR3 DNA reads as TGTGCCACCAGCAGCCCCACTGAAGCTTTCTTT. Its translation: CATSSPTEAFF.

V gene TRBV2 combines with J gene TRBJ2-5; a weak D match, TRBD2 (7 bases). Trimming removed 6 bases from V and 4 bases from J, with 21 bases in between. Germline V CDR1 and CDR2: SNHLY, FYNNEI. This CDR3 has 16 residues. CDR3 loop: CASRDGRGANPETQYF. DNA of the CDR3: TGTGCCAGCAGGGATGGGAGGGGGGCCAACCCAGAGACCCAGTACTTC.

This rearrangement joins TRBV4-1 to TRBJ2-5; perhaps D is TRBD1 or TRBD2 (5 bases each). V lost 5 bases, J lost 5 bases, and 18 bases lay in between. Germline V gene sequence: CDR1 MGHRA, CDR2 YSYEKL. This CDR3 contains 15 residues. The CDR3 protein is CASSEFGPGTETQYF. The DNA of the CDR3 is TGCGCCAGCAGCGAGTTCGGTCCGGGGACGGAGACCCAGTACTTC.

This chain joins TRBV15 and TRBJ1-2, with 10 bases identical to TRBD1. The V gene end was trimmed by 5 bases and the J gene end by 1 base; junction bases not matched to a gene: 10. The CDR3 length is 17 residues. Germline V lookup: CDR1 LNHNV, CDR2 YYDKDF (reference sequence). The CDR3 here is CATSGYRDRGVNYGYTF. The CDR3 DNA is TGTGCCACCAGCGGATACCGGGACAGGGGCGTTAACTATGGCTACACCTTC.

V and J are TRBV29-1 and TRBJ2-1; D remains ambiguous. The CDR3 is 10 amino acids. CDR1 and CDR2 from the germline V gene are SQVTM and ANQGSEA. The germline V and J ends were trimmed by 7 bases and 4 bases, with 5 bases remaining between them. CDR3: CSAEYNEQFF. The CDR3 region has the DNA TGCAGCGCGGAATACAATGAGCAGTTCTTC.

The genes are TRBV29-1 and TRBJ1-1; D is unresolved. V shed 1 base and J shed 5 bases, with 11 bases lying between them. Germline CDR1 SQVTM, CDR2 ANQGSEA. This CDR3 region has 13 residues. Here the CDR3 reads CSVEATTGTEAFF. CDR3 DNA: TGCAGCGTTGAAGCCACTACGGGGACTGAAGCTTTCTTT.

The chain couples TRBV19 to TRBJ2-1; a weak D match, TRBD2 (5 bases). The CDR3 runs to 15 residues. Germline CDR1 and CDR2: LNHDA and SQIVND (reference sequence). V was trimmed by 5 bases and J by 10 bases, leaving 21 bases between them. CDR3 loop: CASSPIEEVAAEQFF. The CDR3 nucleotides read TGTGCCAGTAGTCCTATAGAGGAGGTTGCGGCCGAGCAGTTCTTC.

The genes are TRBV7-9 and TRBJ2-5; 7 bases agree with TRBD1. This CDR3 is 13 amino acids long. Germline V gives CDR1 SEHNR, CDR2 FQNEAQ (reference sequence). With 1 base clipped from V and 8 bases from J, the junction kept 4 bases outside the gene matches. The CDR3 spells CASSLEGQRTQYF. CDR3 in DNA: TGTGCCAGCAGCTTAGAGGGACAGCGCACCCAGTACTTC.

The chain has TRBV5-4 and TRBJ2-7; 7 nucleotides line up with TRBD1. From germline, CDR1 is SGHNT and CDR2 YYREEE (reference sequence). This CDR3 has 16 amino acids. V was pared by 4 bases and J by 3 bases, with 13 bases of the junction left unmatched. CDR3 region: CASSALPRGKDYEQYF. In DNA form, the CDR3 reads TGTGCCAGCAGCGCCCTCCCCAGGGGGAAGGACTACGAGCAGTACTTC.

This chain connects TRBV19 to TRBJ1-1; D is perhaps TRBD1 (5 bases). V dropped 6 bases and J dropped 4 bases, with 9 bases sitting between them. Per the germline V gene, CDR1 is LNHDA and CDR2 is SQIVND (reference sequence). The CDR3 extends over 12 amino acids. CDR3 loop: CASRPGATEAFF. In DNA form, the CDR3 reads TGTGCCAGTAGACCCGGGGCCACTGAAGCTTTCTTT. The full variable domain, its missing parts supplied by reference TRBV19 and TRBJ1-1, is DGGITQSPKYLFRKEGQNVTLSCEQNLNHDAMYWYRQDPGQGLRLIYYSQIVNDFQKGDIAEGYSVSREKKESFPLTVTSAQKNPTAFYLCASRPGATEAFFGQGTRLTVV.

V gene TRBV20-1 combines with J gene TRBJ2-3; 7 bases map to TRBD2. The CDR3 totals 15 residues. Germline V gives CDR1 DFQATT, CDR2 SNEGSKA (reference sequence). The junction had 7 bases not matched to a gene; V was cut back by 1 base and J by 3 bases. For the CDR3, the DNA is TGCAGTGCTAGAGTGGTGCTAGCGGCTACAGATACGCAGTATTTT. Translation gives CSARVVLAATDTQYF.

The chain employs TRBV4-1 and TRBJ1-2; D gene unclear. Germline V gene sequence: CDR1 MGHRA, CDR2 YSYEKL. This CDR3 has 16 amino acids. The V and J ends lost 0 bases and 6 bases respectively, with 17 bases between them. The CDR3 nucleotides are TGCGCCAGCAGCCAAGATCTGATGGCTTTCCAGGATGGCTACACCTTC. Residues: CASSQDLMAFQDGYTF.

This clonotype appeared a single time. The rearrangement links TRBV20-1 to TRBJ1-6; the D gene is possibly TRBD1 (5 bases). This CDR3 is 14 amino acids long. In germline, CDR1 is DFQATT, CDR2 SNEGSKA (reference sequence). V was clipped by 0 bases and J by 7 bases, with 10 bases between them. CDR3 nucleotide sequence: TGCAGTGCTAGAGATTCAGGGTACAATTCACCCCTCCACTTT. It is translated as CSARDSGYNSPLHF.

The rearrangement joins TRBV20-1 to TRBJ1-5, with 8 bases that match TRBD1. There are 15 residues in the CDR3. Germline V CDR1 and CDR2: DFQATT, SNEGSKA (reference sequence). The junction had 14 bases not matched to a gene; V was cut back by 8 bases and J by 5 bases. CDR3 in DNA: TGCAGTACCCCCGGACAGGGCGGTGATCATCAGCCCCAGCATTTT. This gives the protein CSTPGQGGDHQPQHF.

In its sample, this clonotype was seen a few times. This sequence joins TRBV19 and TRBJ2-5; D call uncertain. Germline V gene data show CDR1 as LNHDA and CDR2 as SQIVND (reference sequence). Trimming took 7 bases from V and 5 from J, leaving 5 bases between them. The CDR3 consists of 10 residues. CDR3 nucleotides: TGTGCCAGTAAGGGTGAGACCCAGTACTTC. It specifies CASKGETQYF.

The chain links TRBV20-1 to TRBJ2-3, with unresolved D. Looked up from germline, CDR1 is DFQATT and CDR2 is SNEGSKA (reference sequence). V gave up 7 bases and J gave up 2 bases, with 13 bases separating them. CDR3 length: 13 residues. In nucleotides, the CDR3 is TGCAGTGTCGGTTCGCGGTTCACAGATACGCAGTATTTT. It encodes CSVGSRFTDTQYF.

The chain couples TRBV20-1 to TRBJ2-3; D gene unclear. The CDR3 length is 12 residues. Germline values: CDR1 DFQATT, CDR2 SNEGSKA (reference sequence). Trimming shortened V by 4 bases and J by 1 base, and 6 bases separated the two germline ends. The CDR3 DNA sequence: TGCAGTGCTACAGAGGGCACAGATACGCAGTATTTT. This gives the protein CSATEGTDTQYF.

The rearrangement links TRBV25-1 to TRBJ1-1; no clear D. Germline CDR1 is MGHDK and CDR2 is SYGVNS. V dropped 6 bases and J dropped 10 bases, with 12 bases sitting between them. This CDR3 has 11 residues. The CDR3 region has the DNA TGTGCCAGCAGACTAGCAGGCCCAGCTTTCTTT. It specifies CASRLAGPAFF.